This TCR beta chain was sequenced during a study of liver allograft versus peripheral blood T cells (TCRdb year 2020). Background for the entire study: In liver transplant recipients, the study looked at T cell receptor repertoires in the peripheral blood and set them against the repertoires found within the transplanted livers. Study-wide findings and limitations: T cell receptor repertoires inside liver allografts were reported to differ from those detected in peripheral blood.

By its share of the sample, this clonotype is medium-sized (0.01 to 0.1%). Its antigen is not yet known. Base qualities are not at hand, and no much larger clone is one base apart. The sequencer was an Illumina MiSeq. The raw public reads went through TCRdb reprocessing: fastp at Q25, MiXCR clone calling, in-frame beta chains kept. Every CDR3 protein is listed once, alongside the most common genes and DNA of its rows. This sample lists 3,000 or so distinct CDR3 sequences; 16% were detected once. The ten largest clones take up approximately 6.3% of the sample. The cysteine opens and the phenylalanine closes a CDR3 of 14 amino acids. Left in the record is the CDR3 DNA by itself, 42 bases read in frame from the first base. V ends up 2 bases short and J 7 bases short, with an unmatched junction base count of 5. Sequences MGHDK (CDR1) and SYGVNS (CDR2) are obtained from the germline V gene.

The V and J segments used are TRBV25-1 and TRBJ1-2; 9 bases in the junction line up with TRBD1. The sequence was collected from a human patient who had a liver transplant. Some T cells may derive from the graft donor when a transplant has been performed. The CDR3 corresponds to CASSELQGAVGYTF. The bases are TGTGCCAGCAGTGAACTACAGGGGGCGGTTGGCTACACCTTC.